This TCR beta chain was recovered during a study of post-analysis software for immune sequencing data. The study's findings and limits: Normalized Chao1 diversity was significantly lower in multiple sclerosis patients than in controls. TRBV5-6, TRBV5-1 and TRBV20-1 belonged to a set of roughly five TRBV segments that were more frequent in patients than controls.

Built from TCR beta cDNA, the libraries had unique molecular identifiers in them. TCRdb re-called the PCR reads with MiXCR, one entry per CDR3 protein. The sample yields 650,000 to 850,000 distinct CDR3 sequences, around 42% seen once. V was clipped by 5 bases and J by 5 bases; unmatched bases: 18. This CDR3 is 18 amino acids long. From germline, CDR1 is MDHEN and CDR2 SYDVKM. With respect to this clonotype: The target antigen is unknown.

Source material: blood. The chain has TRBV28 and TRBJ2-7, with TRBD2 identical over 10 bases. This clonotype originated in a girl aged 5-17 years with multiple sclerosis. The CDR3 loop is CASSINQASGLACHEQYF. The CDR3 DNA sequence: TGTGCCAGCAGTATAAACCAAGCCTCGGGACTAGCGTGCCACGAGCAGTACTTC.